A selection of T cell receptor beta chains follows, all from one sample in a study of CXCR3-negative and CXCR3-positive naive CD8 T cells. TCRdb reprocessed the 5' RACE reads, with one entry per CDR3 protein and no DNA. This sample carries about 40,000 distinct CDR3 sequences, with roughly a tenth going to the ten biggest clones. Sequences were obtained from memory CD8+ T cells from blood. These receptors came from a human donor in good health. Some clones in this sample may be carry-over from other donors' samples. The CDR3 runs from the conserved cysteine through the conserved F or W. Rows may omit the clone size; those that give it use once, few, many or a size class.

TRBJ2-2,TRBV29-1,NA,CSAQSTGELFF
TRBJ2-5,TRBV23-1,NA,CASSLFGAAQETQYF
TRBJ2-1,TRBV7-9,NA,CASRPRGQDEQFF
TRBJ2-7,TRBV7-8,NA,CASSGRDRAPEPYEQYF
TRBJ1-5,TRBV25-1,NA,CASSEGGNQPQHF
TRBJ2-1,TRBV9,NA,CASSARGLAGAGDEQFF
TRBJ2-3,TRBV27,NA,CASSSPSGRNTDTQYF
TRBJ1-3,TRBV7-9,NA,CASNNQPLLPF
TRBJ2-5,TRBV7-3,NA,CASKEAGETQYF
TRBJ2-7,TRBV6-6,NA,CASSYPDSFYEQYF
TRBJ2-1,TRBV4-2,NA,CASSQGVGGVPEQFF
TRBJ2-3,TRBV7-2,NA,CASSLSRTSGITDTQYF
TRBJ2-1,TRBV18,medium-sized,CASSPGQVDAVYNEQFF
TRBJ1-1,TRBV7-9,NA,CASSLAGQGVLAEAFF
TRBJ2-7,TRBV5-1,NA,CASSLSGTSKYEQYF
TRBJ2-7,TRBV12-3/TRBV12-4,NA,CASSLAGQGAYEQYF
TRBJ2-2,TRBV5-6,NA,CASRLGTSGENTGELFF
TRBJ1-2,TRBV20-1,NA,CSASGGNSREDWYGYTF
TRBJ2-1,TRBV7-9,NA,CASSPPVSRGPGEQFF
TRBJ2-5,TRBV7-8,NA,CASSYMTGQETQYF
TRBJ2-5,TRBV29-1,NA,CSVRTGEFKETQYF
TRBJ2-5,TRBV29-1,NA,CSVEPGGPSETQYF
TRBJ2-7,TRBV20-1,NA,CSARDPSGVYEQYF
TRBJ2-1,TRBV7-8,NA,CASMLLLGANEQFF
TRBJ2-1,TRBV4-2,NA,CASSSSGLADYNEQFF
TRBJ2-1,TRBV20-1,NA,CSASDGGSSYNEQFF
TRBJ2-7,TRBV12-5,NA,CASGTSAGPGYEQYF
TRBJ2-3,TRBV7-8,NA,CASSVNRGATSTDTQYF
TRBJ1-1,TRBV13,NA,CASSLVAGWKAFF
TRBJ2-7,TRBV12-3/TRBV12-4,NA,CASSLTDTSYEQYF
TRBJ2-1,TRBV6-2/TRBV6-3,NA,CASSYGFYNEQFF
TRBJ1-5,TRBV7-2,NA,CASSFTRDQPQHF
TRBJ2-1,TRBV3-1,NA,CASSSRLAGYNEQFF
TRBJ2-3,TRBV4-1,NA,CASSQDLGAGVTDTQYF
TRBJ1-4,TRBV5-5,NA,CASSLSGTQAEKLFF
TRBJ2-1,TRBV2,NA,CASRGSGSNEQFF
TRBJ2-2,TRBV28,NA,CATLTGGAAAGELFF
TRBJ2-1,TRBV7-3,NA,CASSLPGLANEQFF
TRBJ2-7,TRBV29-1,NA,CSVITEDIYEQYF
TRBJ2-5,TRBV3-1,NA,CASSPVVETQYF
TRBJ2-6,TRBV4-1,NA,CASSQDRQTGVTNVLTF
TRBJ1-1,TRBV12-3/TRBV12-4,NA,CASRRQGLFPEAFF
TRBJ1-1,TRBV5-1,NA,CASSLEGYEAFF
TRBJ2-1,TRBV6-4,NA,CASSPRGGHSYNEQFF
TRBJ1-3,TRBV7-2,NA,CASSSFSGNTIYF
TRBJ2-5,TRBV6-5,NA,CASAIRGRETQYF
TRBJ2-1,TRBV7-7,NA,CASSLWNRGVVVYNEQFF
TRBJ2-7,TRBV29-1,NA,CSGRTGHSYEQYF
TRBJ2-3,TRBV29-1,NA,CSVDGTSLFADTQYF
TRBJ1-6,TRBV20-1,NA,CSARVLRTWLSSYNSPLHF